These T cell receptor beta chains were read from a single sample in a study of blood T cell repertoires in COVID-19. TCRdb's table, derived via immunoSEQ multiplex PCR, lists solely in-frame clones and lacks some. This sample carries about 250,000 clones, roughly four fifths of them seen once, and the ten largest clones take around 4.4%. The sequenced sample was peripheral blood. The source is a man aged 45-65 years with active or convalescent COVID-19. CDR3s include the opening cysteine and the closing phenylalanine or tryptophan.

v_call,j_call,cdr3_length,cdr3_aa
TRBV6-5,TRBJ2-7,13,CASRGQSSYEQYF
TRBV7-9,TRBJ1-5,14,CASSLSAAGQPQHF
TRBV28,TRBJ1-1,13,CASSWAPPPKAFF
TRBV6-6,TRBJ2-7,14,CASGEIRSSYEQYF
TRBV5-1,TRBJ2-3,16,CASSLALQGRTDTQYF
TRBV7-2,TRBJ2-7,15,CASSSLAGGPVEQYF
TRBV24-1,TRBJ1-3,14,CAIPRDTSGNTIYF
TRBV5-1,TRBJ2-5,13,CASSTSGGETQYF
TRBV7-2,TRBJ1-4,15,CASSLVGGDGEKLFF
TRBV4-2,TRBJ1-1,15,CASSQSKGLNTEAFF
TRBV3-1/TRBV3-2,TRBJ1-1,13,CASSLQIGTEAFF
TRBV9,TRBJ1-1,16,CASSKDPGGLDTEAFF
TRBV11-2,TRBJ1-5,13,CASSLETVYPQHF